This entry lists 6 T cell receptor beta chains sequenced from one sample in a study of T cell repertoires in ileal Crohn's disease. The data were produced by immunoSEQ multiplex PCR, yet TCRdb's version contains in-frame clones alone and is incomplete. The data show more than 25,000 clones, 80% seen once. The specimen sequenced was ileal tissue. These receptors all come from an adult with Crohn's disease.

The chain carries TRBV2 and TRBJ1-1, with 8 nucleotides matching TRBD1. Trimming cost V 4 bases and J 4 bases; bases outside gene matches: 11. CDR1 SNHLY and CDR2 FYNNEI come from the germline V gene. This CDR3 region has 16 residues. The CDR3 DNA reads as TGTGCCAGCAGTGGGACAGGGTGGGTAGGAAGCACTGAAGCTTTCTTT. This encodes CASSGTGWVGSTEAFF.

This sequence joins TRBV28 and TRBJ2-2, with TRBD2 matching 7 bases. CDR3 length: 14 residues. Germline CDR1 and CDR2: MDHEN and SYDVKM. J gave up 5 bases and V 7 bases, and 7 bases lay outside the gene matches. The CDR3 sequence is CASKLAGLTGELFF. In nucleotides, the CDR3 is TGTGCCAGCAAGTTAGCGGGCCTTACCGGGGAGCTGTTTTTT.

The chain has TRBV18 and TRBJ1-2; D is unclear. Germline V CDR1 and CDR2: KGHSH, LQKENI. Between the trimmed V and J ends, which lost 3 bases and 4 bases, there was a span of 9 bases. This CDR3 spans 13 amino acids. The CDR3 DNA reads as TGTGCCAGCTCACCCTCCCGGGGCTATGGCTACACCTTC. Its translation: CASSPSRGYGYTF.

CDR3 sequence reads: CASSALRTAGNTIYF. CDR3 nucleotide sequence: TGTGCCAGTAGCGCCCTTAGGACAGCTGGAAACACCATATATTTT. The chain employs TRBV19 and TRBJ1-3; the D gene is possibly TRBD1 (6 bases). Germline CDR1 is LNHDA and CDR2 is SQIVND (reference sequence). The V end lost 6 bases, the J end lost 2 bases, and 14 bases lay between the germline ends. The CDR3 is made up of 15 amino acids.

This chain uses TRBV5-6 with TRBJ1-1; D might be TRBD1 (6 bases). The CDR3 runs to 12 residues. Per the germline V gene, CDR1 is SGHDT and CDR2 is YYEEEE. The ends were cut back, 3 bases at V and 10 bases at J, with 13 bases in the middle. Here the CDR3 reads CASSSTTGGAFF. The CDR3 DNA follows: TGTGCCAGCAGCTCCACGACAGGAGGAGCTTTCTTT.

The chain joins TRBV7-2 to TRBJ2-5; TRBD2 matches at 7 bases. This CDR3 has 14 amino acids. V was clipped by 3 bases and J by 3 bases; unmatched bases: 4. CDR1 SGHTA and CDR2 FQGNSA come from the germline V gene. The CDR3 here is CASSLSAGEETQYF. CDR3 coding DNA: TGTGCCAGCAGCTTGTCCGCGGGGGAAGAGACCCAGTACTTC.